Below, 7 T cell receptor beta chains from the same sample are listed, as sequenced in a study of Ad26.COV2.S vaccination and SARS-CoV-2 variants. Assay used: immunoSEQ multiplex PCR; TCRdb lists only in-frame clones, some missing. The sample contains about 350,000 clones, 88% of which appear only once. As for treatment: some 20 received Ad26.COV2.S at low or high dose, single or two shots; 5 received placebo; per-sample allocation not given. Sample collection was performed on day 63 after the first vaccine or placebo injection. The sample was peripheral blood, taken in a trial of Ad26.COV2.S vaccine versus placebo. The receptors come from a person between 18 and 65 years old who received the Ad26.COV2.S COVID-19 vaccine or a placebo.

The gene calls are TRBV27 and TRBJ1-2; 7 bases map to TRBD1. The CDR3 has 12 residues. Losses at the gene ends were 8 bases for V and 6 bases for J; bases not matched to a gene: 6. The germline V gene encodes CDR1 MNHEY and CDR2 SMNVEV (reference sequence). The DNA of the CDR3 is TGTGCCAGCTCTGAGGGGGCGGATGGCTACACCTTC. Translation: CASSEGADGYTF.

V is TRBV6-5 and J is TRBJ1-1; D not certain. This CDR3 contains 15 residues. Deletions cut 5 bases from V and 0 bases from J, with 13 bases between. Germline V gene lookup returns CDR1 MNHEY and CDR2 SVGAGI. The CDR3 nucleotides read TGTGCCAGCAGTCCTCCCATTGGGTTGAACACTGAAGCTTTCTTT. Amino acid sequence: CASSPPIGLNTEAFF.

The chain joins TRBV15 to TRBJ2-2; no clear D. Trimming pared 5 bases from V and 3 bases from J, leaving 4 bases between. The germline V gene encodes CDR1 LNHNV and CDR2 YYDKDF (reference sequence). This CDR3 region has 12 residues. CDR3 amino acids: CATSRYTGELFF. Here the CDR3 DNA reads TGTGCCACCAGCCGTTACACCGGGGAGCTGTTTTTT.

This chain connects TRBV19 to TRBJ2-3; no clear D gene. V shed 0 bases and J shed 3 bases, with 7 bases lying between them. This CDR3 is built from 14 residues. Germline loops: CDR1 LNHDA, CDR2 SQIVND (reference sequence). CDR3 sequence (DNA): TGTGCCAGTAGTATAGACCCGCGAACAGATACGCAGTATTTT. Translating it yields CASSIDPRTDTQYF. Filled out from reference TRBV19 and TRBJ2-3, the complete variable domain reads DGGITQSPKYLFRKEGQNVTLSCEQNLNHDAMYWYRQDPGQGLRLIYYSQIVNDFQKGDIAEGYSVSREKKESFPLTVTSAQKNPTAFYLCASSIDPRTDTQYFGPGTRLTVL.

The chain employs TRBV7-9 and TRBJ2-1; no definite D call. Germline values: CDR1 SEHNR, CDR2 FQNEAQ (reference sequence). The CDR3 contains 15 residues. V dropped 1 base and J dropped 4 bases, with 11 bases sitting between them. CDR3 sequence: CASSLGAPAYNEQFF. CDR3 sequence (DNA): TGTGCCAGCAGCTTAGGGGCTCCGGCGTACAATGAGCAGTTCTTC.

The chain recombines TRBV18 with TRBJ2-1, with 8 bases matching TRBD2. Germline CDR1 is KGHSH and CDR2 is LQKENI. The CDR3 spans 17 residues. V was pared by 6 bases and J by 7 bases, with 17 bases of the junction left unmatched. The CDR3 sequence: CASSGERGGYVDNEQFF. CDR3 coding DNA: TGTGCCAGCTCTGGAGAACGGGGGGGCTATGTGGATAATGAGCAGTTCTTC.

In this sample, this clone turned up once. The chain employs TRBV14 and TRBJ2-7; the match to TRBD1 covers 7 bases. The germline V gene encodes CDR1 SGHDN and CDR2 FVKESK. The junction had 5 bases not matched to a gene; V was cut back by 1 base and J by 2 bases. The CDR3 contains 15 residues. The CDR3 here is CASSQVLGGTYEQYF. The CDR3 DNA reads as TGTGCCAGCAGCCAAGTTTTAGGGGGCACCTACGAGCAGTACTTC.